This T cell receptor (beta chain) appears in the sequencing data of a study of regulatory dendritic cells for organ transplantation. In the study overall: Regulatory dendritic cells came from monocytes given vitamin D3 and IL-10.

CFSE-labeled sorted T cells met regulatory or mature dendritic cells for about five days. Worth noting for this clone: Its specificity is not known.

The CDR3 has 14 amino acids. The germline gives CDR1 SGHNT, CDR2 YYREEE (reference sequence). V was pared by 4 bases and J by 3 bases, with 4 bases of the junction left unmatched. Repertoires were generated with immunoSEQ multiplex PCR, while TCRdb's copy carries only in-frame clones and drops some. This sample has around 20,000 clones, with around 85% found just once. Study findings and constraints: Between individuals, the alloreactive memory CD8+ T cell pool differed considerably.

The chain links TRBV5-4 to TRBJ2-3; 8 bases agree with TRBD2. The clonotype comes from a human donor in good health. Sequences were obtained from naive CD4+ T cells from blood cultured with regulatory dendritic cells. Subset reported: CD45RA+ naive T cells. CDR3 in amino acids: CASSSGSGTDTQYF. CDR3 bases: TGTGCCAGCAGCAGCGGGAGTGGGACAGATACGCAGTATTTT.